These T cell receptor beta chains were read from a single sample in a study of T cells after yellow fever vaccination. From the 5' RACE reads, TCRdb called clonotypes with MiXCR, one entry per CDR3 protein. The repertoire holds around 610,000 distinct CDR3 sequences, with roughly 13% as singletons. Sequencing used PBMCs, obtained on the day of the yellow fever booster vaccination. The receptor source for this set is a man younger than 40 who received the YFV17D yellow fever vaccine. CDR3s include the opening cysteine and the closing phenylalanine or tryptophan. The D gene is left open where the match is weak. Where a row states a size, it is once, few, many or the class of an expanded clone; other rows omit it.

few TRBJ2-7 - TRBV18 TGTGCCAGCTCACCAGGGGACACACCCTACCGCTTC CASSPGDTPYRF
few TRBJ2-5 - TRBV27 TGTGCCAGCAGTAGACTAGGCCCCCAAGAGACCCAGTACTTC CASSRLGPQETQYF
few TRBJ1-6 TRBD1 TRBV4-2 TGTGCCAGCAGCCAAGATGGGACAGCTAATTCACCCCTCCACTTT CASSQDGTANSPLHF
- TRBJ2-7 - TRBV6-2/TRBV6-3 TGTGCCAGCAGTACCGGGACTCCGCCCTACGAGCAGTACTTC CASSTGTPPYEQYF
few TRBJ1-6 - TRBV20-1 TGCAGTGCTAGAAGTTGGTCAGGTTCACCCCTCCACTTT CSARSWSGSPLHF
many TRBJ2-7 - TRBV20-1 TGCAGTGCCCCGCGTGACGGAGTATCCGAGCAGTACTTC CSAPRDGVSEQYF
- TRBJ2-7 TRBD2 TRBV9 TGTGCCAGCAGCGCAAGGACTAGCGGAGAAGAGCAGTACTTC CASSARTSGEEQYF
- TRBJ1-5 - TRBV10-3 TGTGCCAGGAATCAGCCCCAGCATTTT CARNQPQHF
- TRBJ2-3 - TRBV20-1 TGCAGTGCTAGTCGGGACTTCACAGATACGCAGTATTTT CSASRDFTDTQYF
few TRBJ2-5 TRBD2 TRBV20-1 TGCAGTGCTAGTCCCACTAGCGGCCTCCAAGAGACCCAGTACTTC CSASPTSGLQETQYF
- TRBJ2-5 - TRBV7-2 TGTGCCAGCAGCTTATATAACGGTTTGGGGCCGGGAACCCAGTACTTC CASSLYNGLGPGTQYF
few TRBJ2-2 TRBD1 TRBV5-1 TGCGCCAGCAGCCAAGGACAGGTCGACACCGGGGAGCTGTTTTTT CASSQGQVDTGELFF
- TRBJ1-1 - TRBV4-3 TGCGCCAGCAGCCAAGTCTCAGGGTCAGACACTGAAGCTTTCTTT CASSQVSGSDTEAFF